Listed below are T cell receptor beta chains from one sample, sequenced in a study of cytomegalovirus exposure and HLA in healthy donors. Clones were read by immunoSEQ multiplex PCR, and TCRdb kept only the in-frame ones, dropping some. The table has 200,000 to 250,000 clones, 78% seen once; the top ten hold around 4%. Sequencing used PBMCs. These receptors originate from a male donor in good health and CMV-seronegative. Each CDR3 is given with its conserved first and last residue. The D gene is left open where the match is weak.

j_gene	v_gene	d_gene	CDR3aa
TRBJ1-1	TRBV7-3	.	CASSLTGDTEAFF
TRBJ1-2	TRBV6-6	TRBD1	CASRGDRDNYGYTF
TRBJ1-2	TRBV14	.	CASSHGGDYGYTF
TRBJ2-7	TRBV27	TRBD2	CASSLMGGGGQYF
TRBJ2-1	TRBV7-3	TRBD2	CASSLIGAGGYNEQFF
TRBJ2-2	TRBV28	.	CASKSGGTGELFF
TRBJ2-3	TRBV2	TRBD2	CASSGYGGRGADTQYF
.	TRBV6-1	TRBD1	CASEGQGLYEQYF
TRBJ2-7	TRBV7-7	TRBD1	CASSPGTGAHYEQYF
TRBJ2-3	TRBV4-1	.	CASSQEQISSTDTQYF
TRBJ2-5	TRBV10-3	TRBD2	CAISLGLAETQYF
TRBJ1-1	TRBV5-1	TRBD1	CASSPGQGRSLPFF
TRBJ1-4	TRBV25-1	.	CASSEIGGAREKLFF
TRBJ2-3	TRBV27	.	CASSSDGLSTDTQYF
TRBJ2-2	TRBV18	TRBD2	CASSPRLAENTGELFF
TRBJ1-5	TRBV19	.	CASSIIQGRDQPQHF
TRBJ2-5	TRBV11-2	TRBD1	CASSPGQGVETQYF
TRBJ1-2	TRBV5-4	.	CASSLRGGYNYGYTF
TRBJ1-5	TRBV28	TRBD1	CASSSYRGANQPQHF
TRBJ2-1	TRBV19	.	CGSNAGGTPSPNEQFF
TRBJ1-2	TRBV27	.	CASSLWQGYGYTF
TRBJ2-2	TRBV5-8	TRBD2	CASSLAGWNTGELFF
TRBJ2-3	TRBV2	.	CASISGLIPTDTQYF
TRBJ2-3	TRBV5-1	.	CASSSTRGTDTQYF
TRBJ2-1	TRBV19	TRBD1	CASRKGTGGKNEQFF
TRBJ2-1	TRBV19	TRBD2	CASSSSSGRPDEQFF
TRBJ2-1	TRBV6-6	.	CASSYSGTYNEQFF
TRBJ2-7	TRBV5-1	TRBD1	CASSLAGTGGYEQYF
TRBJ1-1	TRBV30	.	CAWSAMGLVRNTEAFF
TRBJ2-7	TRBV7-9	.	CSSSLANRLHEQYF
TRBJ2-1	TRBV18	TRBD1	CASSPGWSAGGYNEQFF
TRBJ1-5	TRBV28	.	CASSFQAGDNQPQHF
TRBJ1-3	TRBV6-1	.	CASSEAIGPSGNTIYF
TRBJ1-6	TRBV2	.	CASSWDTLSPLHF
TRBJ1-6	TRBV30	.	CAWSVLGTTNSPLHF
TRBJ2-7	TRBV28	.	CASSFLRVPSYEQYF
TRBJ2-1	TRBV11-3	TRBD2	CASSFLAGGPDEQFF
TRBJ1-5	TRBV29-1	TRBD1	CSVMTGGSNQPQHF
TRBJ1-2	TRBV19	TRBD1	CASSFSLGTAYGYTF
TRBJ2-6	TRBV5-1	.	CASSPSIGRTSAANVLTF
TRBJ2-2	TRBV6-4	.	CASRGANTGELFF